The 18 T cell receptor beta chains reported below all come from one sample, sequenced in a study of CD8+ T cells in alopecia areata. Sequencing templates came from extracted RNA that was reverse transcribed into cDNA. Data came from immunoSEQ multiplex PCR; TCRdb stores just in-frame clones and leaves some out. This table holds 110,000 to 150,000 clones, nearly 55% found once. The treatment: oral pan-JAK inhibitor, 5-10 mg twice daily. The sample was CD8+ T cells sorted from blood, taken at week 4, from a patient treated with tofacitinib. The origin of the receptors is a human donor with alopecia areata.

The genes are TRBV27 and TRBJ2-2; 8 bases agree with TRBD1. This CDR3 has 15 amino acids. CDR1 and CDR2 (germline): MNHEY, SMNVEV (reference sequence). V lost 3 bases to trimming and J lost 4 bases; unmatched junction nucleotides: 4. In DNA form, the CDR3 reads TGTGCCAGCAGTTTTAGTCAGGGGGCCACCGGGGAGCTGTTTTTT. Its translation is CASSFSQGATGELFF.

V usage is TRBV30 and J usage is TRBJ1-4; D gene ambiguous. CDR3 length: 14 residues. Germline-derived CDR1 and CDR2 are GTSNPN and SVGIG (reference sequence). Deletions cut 5 bases from V and 0 bases from J, with 10 bases between. DNA of the CDR3: TGTGCCTGGGACCCCGGGACAACTAATGAAAAACTGTTTTTT. Protein sequence: CAWDPGTTNEKLFF.

This chain joins TRBV9 and TRBJ2-3; 9 nucleotides align to TRBD1. The CDR3 is 17 residues long. In germline, CDR1 is SGDLS, CDR2 YYNGEE. V lost 0 bases and J lost 6; bases outside the gene matches: 11. The chain's CDR3 is CASSVGLLGTGFDTQYF. The CDR3 DNA reads as TGTGCCAGCAGCGTAGGTCTCTTGGGGACAGGGTTCGATACGCAGTATTTT.

This chain uses TRBV18 with TRBJ2-5; TRBD1 is a possible D gene (5 bases). The V and J ends lost 2 bases and 5 bases respectively, with 12 bases between them. Germline CDR1 reads KGHSH; CDR2 reads LQKENI. The CDR3 loop spans 14 amino acids. The CDR3: CASSPETVQETQYF. The CDR3 DNA reads TGTGCCAGCTCACCAGAGACAGTCCAGGAGACCCAGTACTTC.

This clone was observed a single time. The chain carries TRBV5-6 and TRBJ1-1; D gene unclear. Looked up from germline, CDR1 is SGHDT and CDR2 is YYEEEE. V was cut by 3 bases and J by 1 base, with 22 bases left in between. There are 18 residues in the CDR3. The CDR3 nucleotides read TGTGCCAGCAGCTCCGGGCGTCGTGGCAGAACAGCGAACACTGAAGCTTTCTTT. Translated, it gives CASSSGRRGRTANTEAFF.

This chain joins TRBV4-1 and TRBJ1-1; 7 bases fit TRBD1. The CDR3 covers 16 residues. V shed 4 bases and J 1 base; nucleotides not matched to a gene: 9. Germline-derived CDR1 and CDR2 are MGHRA and YSYEKL. The CDR3 nucleotides are TGCGCCAGCAGCCTACCAAAGACAGGGACGAACACTGAAGCTTTCTTT. It encodes CASSLPKTGTNTEAFF.

The rearrangement links TRBV5-1 to TRBJ2-7, with TRBD2 matching 9 bases. The CDR3 sequence is 17 residues long. Unmatched junction bases numbered 11, after V lost 1 base and J lost 3 bases. The germline gives CDR1 SGHRS, CDR2 YFSETQ. The CDR3 nucleotides are TGCGCCAGCAGCTTGTTCCAGCGGGGGGCCACGTACTACGAGCAGTACTTC. Its translation: CASSLFQRGATYYEQYF.

The sample holds a few counts of this clone. The chain carries TRBV5-1 and TRBJ2-2; 10 bases align to TRBD1. J gave up 4 bases and V 4 bases, and 10 bases lay outside the gene matches. The CDR3 spans 17 residues. CDR1 and CDR2 from the germline V gene are SGHRS and YFSETQ. The DNA for the CDR3 is TGCGCCAGCAGCCCAGACAGGGGGCGCGGAGGCACCGGGGAGCTGTTTTTT. This translates into CASSPDRGRGGTGELFF.

This chain connects TRBV6-5 to TRBJ2-7; 7 nucleotides match TRBD1. Germline-derived CDR1 and CDR2 are MNHEY and SVGAGI. V dropped 0 bases and J dropped 3; count of bases not matched to a gene: 8. The CDR3 is 16 residues long. The CDR3 sequence is CASSYSLGQRHYEQYF. CDR3 bases: TGTGCCAGCAGTTACTCTTTGGGACAGAGGCACTACGAGCAGTACTTC.

This sequence joins TRBV29-1 and TRBJ2-7; 9 bases fit TRBD1. The V segment lost 7 bases and the J segment 1 base; nucleotides outside the gene matches: 5. Germline values: CDR1 SQVTM, CDR2 ANQGSEA. This CDR3 is 13 amino acids long. The CDR3 bases are TGCAGCGCAGGGGGACAGGGATCCTACGAGCAGTACTTC. Its protein product is CSAGGQGSYEQYF.

Details on this clone: At the DNA level, this CDR3 is encoded by other sequences in the same sample as well. The rearrangement uses TRBV27 and TRBJ1-2; possibly TRBD1 for D (6 bases). This CDR3 has 14 amino acids. Trimming pared 0 bases from V and 2 bases from J, leaving 7 bases between. CDR1 is MNHEY, CDR2 SMNVEV, per germline (reference sequence). This CDR3 reads CASSLSTGNYGYTF. In nucleotides, the CDR3 is TGTGCCAGCAGTTTATCCACAGGGAACTATGGCTACACCTTC.

The gene calls are TRBV29-1 and TRBJ2-1; 10 positions agree with TRBD2. The V segment lost 1 base and the J segment 7 bases; nucleotides outside the gene matches: 4. The CDR3 consists of 14 residues. The germline gives CDR1 SQVTM, CDR2 ANQGSEA. This CDR3 is CSVEASGGANEQFF. In nucleotides, the CDR3 is TGCAGCGTTGAAGCCAGCGGGGGGGCAAATGAGCAGTTCTTC.

V usage is TRBV6-8 and J usage is TRBJ2-5; no firm D call. The CDR3 loop spans 13 amino acids. V lost 6 bases and J lost 3, with 11 bases in between. CDR1 is MNHGY, CDR2 SAAAGT, per germline. DNA for the CDR3: TGTGCCAGCAGCCCCGGGCCGGAAGAGACCCAGTACTTC. It encodes CASSPGPEETQYF.

This clone was seen many times. The CDR3 DNA reads as TGTGCCAGCAGTTACCTAGGGGGAATTGCTGAAGCTTTCTTT. It yields the protein CASSYLGGIAEAFF. The chain couples TRBV6-5 to TRBJ1-1; maybe TRBD1 (6 bases). V lost 2 bases to trimming and J lost 6 bases, with 13 bases between them. The CDR3 spans 14 residues. The germline V gene encodes CDR1 MNHEY and CDR2 SVGAGI.

The J gene is TRBJ2-3, the V gene TRBV5-1; D is unresolved. The CDR3 has 18 amino acids. Looked up from germline, CDR1 is SGHRS and CDR2 is YFSETQ. V dropped 4 bases and J dropped 6 bases, with 27 bases sitting between them. CDR3 in amino acids: CASSRIPAAATSRDTQYF. The CDR3 DNA is TGCGCCAGCAGCCGAATTCCTGCGGCGGCGACCTCAAGGGATACGCAGTATTTT. The whole variable domain, remainder taken from reference TRBV5-1 and TRBJ2-3, is KAGVTQTPRYLIKTRGQQVTLSCSPISGHRSVSWYQQTPGQGLQFLFEYFSETQRNKGNFPGRFSGRQFSNSRSEMNVSTLELGDSALYLCASSRIPAAATSRDTQYFGPGTRLTVL.

The V and J genes are TRBV29-1 and TRBJ2-7; D is unresolved. The germline gives CDR1 SQVTM, CDR2 ANQGSEA. V was clipped by 4 bases and J by 6 bases, with 13 bases between them. The length of the CDR3 is 12 residues. This CDR3 reads CSVVVLASEQYF. CDR3 in DNA: TGCAGCGTTGTGGTCTTGGCGAGCGAGCAGTACTTC.

This clone was observed a few times. V is TRBV7-9 and J is TRBJ1-2; tentatively, D is TRBD1 (6 bases). V was clipped by 3 bases and J by 0 bases, with 20 bases between them. This CDR3 spans 18 amino acids. CDR1 is SEHNR and CDR2 is FQNEAQ in the germline V gene (reference sequence). The CDR3 bases are TGTGCCAGCAGCTTGCAGGGGTCGCTGCCGCTAGCTAACTATGGCTACACCTTC. Amino acids: CASSLQGSLPLANYGYTF. Drawing the rest from reference TRBV7-9 and TRBJ1-2, the complete variable domain is DTGVSQNPRHKITKRGQNVTFRCDPISEHNRLYWYRQTLGQGPEFLTYFQNEAQLEKSRLLSDRFSAERPKGSFSTLEIQRTEQGDSAMYLCASSLQGSLPLANYGYTFGSGTRLTVV.

The gene calls are TRBV30 and TRBJ2-3; D not certain. This CDR3 spans 10 amino acids. V lost 7 bases to trimming and J lost 6 bases, with 8 bases between them. Per the germline V gene, CDR1 is GTSNPN and CDR2 is SVGIG (reference sequence). The CDR3 coding sequence is TGTGCCTACCGCCGGGATACGCAGTATTTT. Translation gives CAYRRDTQYF.